Presented here are 20 T cell receptor beta chains from one specimen sequenced in a study of blood T cells in healthy people across ages. A second PCR of 7 to 11 cycles used a sample-barcoded 5' primer and a J-beta primer mix. TCRdb called the 5' RACE reads again in MiXCR, with one record for every CDR3 protein. The data hold around 1,000,000 distinct CDR3 sequences, with approximately 25% observed a single time. These data also featured in a second study, about T cells of mothers and their children.

Sequencing was done on a sample of blood. The receptors were sampled from a girl aged 2 to 10 in good health.

This rearrangement joins TRBV7-2 to TRBJ1-2; D uncertain. Trimming shortened V by 2 bases and J by 3 bases, and 10 bases separated the two germline ends. Germline CDR1 is SGHTA and CDR2 is FQGNSA. The CDR3 covers 14 residues. The CDR3 sequence: CASSLLGLHYGYTF. The CDR3 nucleotides read TGTGCCAGCAGCTTACTCGGGTTGCACTATGGCTACACCTTC. The full variable domain, with the rest looked up from reference TRBV7-2 and TRBJ1-2, is GAGVSQSPSNKVTEKGKDVELRCDPISGHTALYWYRQSLGQGLEFLIYFQGNSAPDKSGLPSDRFSAERTGGSVSTLTIQRTQQEDSAVYLCASSLLGLHYGYTFGSGTRLTVV.

The chain links TRBV4-1 to TRBJ1-1, with a tentative D call TRBD1 (5 bases). Germline CDR1 is MGHRA and CDR2 is YSYEKL. The CDR3 totals 16 residues. V lost 3 bases and J 0 bases, leaving 14 bases between the germline ends. The chain's CDR3 is CASSQYETALNTEAFF. The CDR3 region has the DNA TGCGCCAGCAGCCAGTACGAGACAGCCCTGAACACTGAAGCTTTCTTT.

This chain joins TRBV15 and TRBJ2-1, with 11 nucleotides matching TRBD2. The CDR3 is 16 residues long. Germline-derived CDR1 and CDR2 are LNHNV and YYDKDF (reference sequence). The junction had 7 bases not matched to a gene; V was cut back by 0 bases and J by 9 bases. The DNA for the CDR3 is TGTGCCACCAGCAGAGATCCCACTAGCGGGAGACTTGAGCAGTTCTTC. Protein sequence: CATSRDPTSGRLEQFF.

In the case of this clonotype: A junction end diverges from the germline sequence, so it may reflect a read error. The rearrangement joins TRBV7-9 to TRBJ1-2, with D uncertain. Germline-derived CDR1 and CDR2 are SEHNR and FQNEAQ (reference sequence). This CDR3 has 12 amino acids. The CDR3 nucleotides read TGTGCCTGCAGCTTGTATGACTATGGCTACACCTTC. This encodes CACSLYDYGYTF.

V and J are TRBV5-1 and TRBJ2-5, with a weak D call TRBD1 (5 bases). Matching the DNA end better, TRBJ2-7 makes the J call doubtful. Germline V CDR1 and CDR2: SGHRS, YFSETQ. This CDR3 is 14 amino acids long. The DNA of the CDR3 is TGCGCCAGCAGCCCGGAGAAGGGGTTTAACGAGCAGTACTTC. Encoded protein: CASSPEKGFNEQYF.

The chain combines TRBV20-1 with TRBJ2-7, with 11 bases aligning to TRBD1. The CDR3 sequence is 14 residues long. Losses at the gene ends were 6 bases for V and 3 bases for J; bases not matched to a gene: 7. CDR1 is DFQATT and CDR2 is SNEGSKA in the germline V gene (reference sequence). This CDR3 is CSAEGDRGGYEQYF. In nucleotides, the CDR3 is TGCAGTGCGGAAGGGGACAGGGGGGGCTACGAGCAGTACTTC.

Concerning this clonotype: The CDR3 ends on some other residue instead of the conserved phenylalanine or tryptophan, so this is likely a read error. The rearrangement uses TRBV29-1 and TRBJ2-7, with 7 bases matching TRBD2. The CDR3 consists of 13 residues. V gave up 4 bases and J gave up 6 bases; unmatched junction bases: 9. Per germline, CDR1 SQVTM and CDR2 ANQGSEA. CDR3 sequence (DNA): TGCAGCGTTGGTTCGGGGGGTAACGGCGAGCAGTACCTC. Amino acid sequence: CSVGSGGNGEQYL.

The V gene is TRBV12-3 or TRBV12-4, the J gene TRBJ2-4; 13 nucleotides agree with TRBD2. V dropped 6 bases and J dropped 0; count of bases not matched to a gene: 14. This CDR3 is 20 amino acids long. The chain's CDR3 is CASRYRVGTSGVLAKNIQYF. CDR3 sequence (DNA): TGTGCCAGCAGATACAGGGTAGGGACTAGCGGGGTACTAGCCAAAAACATTCAGTACTTC.

The V call is TRBV6-6, the J call TRBJ2-7; D is unclear. This CDR3 contains 14 residues. With 0 bases removed from V and 1 base from J, the gap between germline ends came to 7 bases. The germline V gene has CDR1 MNHNY and CDR2 SVGAGI (reference sequence). The CDR3 is CASSYSVGSYEQYF. The CDR3 nucleotides are TGTGCCAGCAGTTACTCGGTGGGGTCCTACGAGCAGTACTTC.

This clonotype has a handful of counts. The V gene is TRBV12-3 or TRBV12-4, the J gene TRBJ2-7, with 9 bases aligning to TRBD1. With 7 bases clipped from V and 5 bases from J, the junction kept 9 bases outside the gene matches. CDR3 length: 14 residues. CDR3 amino acids: CASTFGTGNHEQYF. In nucleotides, the CDR3 is TGTGCCAGCACTTTTGGGACAGGGAATCACGAGCAGTACTTC.

V and J are TRBV7-2 and TRBJ1-2; 8 bases fit TRBD1. With 6 bases clipped from V and 4 bases from J, the junction kept 4 bases outside the gene matches. The CDR3 loop spans 13 amino acids. CDR1 SGHTA and CDR2 FQGNSA come from the germline V gene. CDR3 in DNA: TGTGCCAGCAGGGGGGACAGGTTCTATGGCTACACCTTC. It specifies CASRGDRFYGYTF. Drawing the rest from reference TRBV7-2 and TRBJ1-2, the complete variable domain is GAGVSQSPSNKVTEKGKDVELRCDPISGHTALYWYRQSLGQGLEFLIYFQGNSAPDKSGLPSDRFSAERTGGSVSTLTIQRTQQEDSAVYLCASRGDRFYGYTFGSGTRLTVV.

The chain links TRBV7-2 to TRBJ2-7, with 10 bases aligning to TRBD1. Germline V gene lookup returns CDR1 SGHTA and CDR2 FQGNSA. This CDR3 is built from 14 residues. V trimming: 1 base; J trimming: 6 bases; junction bases outside the gene matches: 3. The chain's CDR3 is CASSLEGTGVEQYF. In nucleotides, the CDR3 is TGTGCCAGCAGCTTAGAGGGGACAGGGGTCGAGCAGTACTTC.

The V and J genes are TRBV5-1 and TRBJ1-2, with a weak D call TRBD1 (5 bases). CDR1 SGHRS and CDR2 YFSETQ come from the germline V gene. The CDR3 consists of 13 residues. V gave up 0 bases and J gave up 8 bases, with 11 bases separating them. The CDR3 DNA reads TGCGCCAGCAGCTTGGGAGACAGCCGGGGCTACACCTTC. It encodes CASSLGDSRGYTF.

The CDR3 sequence is CSARDHRGSYTEAFF. Written as DNA, the CDR3 is TGCAGTGCTAGAGACCACAGGGGTTCTTACACTGAAGCTTTCTTT. The chain employs TRBV20-1 and TRBJ1-1; 7 nucleotides agree with TRBD1. Germline CDR1 and CDR2: DFQATT and SNEGSKA (reference sequence). The length of the CDR3 is 15 residues. After removal of 0 bases from V and 3 bases from J, the junction contained 7 bases not matched to a gene.

This clonotype was counted only a few times. The rearrangement links TRBV27 to TRBJ1-2; a possible D gene is TRBD1 (5 bases). CDR1 is MNHEY, CDR2 SMNVEV, per germline (reference sequence). The ends were cut back, 3 bases at V and 3 bases at J, with 11 bases in the middle. This CDR3 is built from 14 residues. The CDR3 here is CASSFGGRDYGYTF. The CDR3 DNA reads TGTGCCAGCAGTTTCGGGGGTAGAGACTATGGCTACACCTTC.

The CDR3 DNA is TGTGCCAGCAGTTACTCACCCGGGACAGACGTTAACTATGGCTACACCTTC. This codes for CASSYSPGTDVNYGYTF. The chain recombines TRBV6-5 with TRBJ1-2; 7 positions agree with TRBD1. There are 17 residues in the CDR3. V gave up 0 bases and J gave up 1 base; unmatched junction bases: 8. The germline V gene has CDR1 MNHEY and CDR2 SVGAGI.

This clonotype occurred a few times. This chain joins TRBV27 and TRBJ2-5; D is uncertain. The DNA end favors TRBJ2-1, so the J call may be wrong. The CDR3 runs to 14 residues. Germline loops: CDR1 MNHEY, CDR2 SMNVEV (reference sequence). Here the CDR3 reads CASSFGTEDNEQFF. CDR3 DNA sequence: TGTGCCAGCAGTTTTGGTACAGAAGACAATGAGCAGTTCTTC.

The gene calls are TRBV6-6 and TRBJ1-4; TRBD1 might be the D (6 bases). V was cut by 3 bases and J by 2 bases, with 13 bases left in between. Germline V gives CDR1 MNHNY, CDR2 SVGAGI (reference sequence). This CDR3 is 16 amino acids long. The CDR3 reads CASSYRGRGTNEKLFF. The CDR3 DNA is TGTGCCAGCAGTTATCGGGGGCGAGGGACTAATGAAAAACTGTTTTTT.

This clonotype was counted between two and nine times. The chain is built from TRBV7-9 and TRBJ1-2, with D uncertain. V was shortened by 3 bases and J by 8 bases, with 10 bases between the two germline ends. This CDR3 spans 12 amino acids. Germline CDR1 and CDR2: SEHNR and FQNEAQ (reference sequence). Here the CDR3 DNA reads TGTGCCAGCAGCTTTCCCCGATGGGGCTACACCTTC. Its protein product is CASSFPRWGYTF. Full variable domain (outside the CDR3, taken from reference TRBV7-9 and TRBJ1-2): DTGVSQNPRHKITKRGQNVTFRCDPISEHNRLYWYRQTLGQGPEFLTYFQNEAQLEKSRLLSDRFSAERPKGSFSTLEIQRTEQGDSAMYLCASSFPRWGYTFGSGTRLTVV.

V usage is TRBV20-1 and J usage is TRBJ2-1; the D is unclear. The germline V and J ends were trimmed by 1 base and 0 bases, with 13 bases remaining between them. The CDR3 is made up of 16 amino acids. The germline V gene encodes CDR1 DFQATT and CDR2 SNEGSKA (reference sequence). DNA for the CDR3: TGCAGTGCTAGAGTGAGGTCGGGCCCCTCCTACAATGAGCAGTTCTTC. Its protein is CSARVRSGPSYNEQFF.